A selection of T cell receptor beta chains follows, all from one sample in a study of CD8 T cells in Susac syndrome. TCRdb processed the immunoSEQ multiplex PCR reads anew with MiXCR; each CDR3 protein has one entry. The sample lists around 150,000 distinct CDR3 sequences; approximately 95% were seen once. Sample: CD4+ T cells from PBMCs. These receptors were collected from a human donor with multiple sclerosis. The CDR3 runs from the conserved cysteine through the conserved F or W. The D gene is left open where the match is weak. The size of a clone is reported for some rows only, either as once, few or many, or as a class for expanded clones.

J: TRBJ1-5; D: .; V: TRBV28; size: once; CDR3: CASSSHGGRNQPQHF; DNA: TGTGCCAGCAGTTCCCATGGGGGACGCAATCAGCCCCAGCATTTT
J: TRBJ2-3; D: .; V: TRBV3-1; size: .; CDR3: CASSQVRGTDTQYF; DNA: TGTGCCAGCAGCCAAGTTAGGGGCACAGATACGCAGTATTTT
J: TRBJ1-5; D: .; V: TRBV4-3; size: .; CDR3: CASSQGPNSNQPQHF; DNA: TGCGCCAGCAGCCAAGGCCCGAATAGCAATCAGCCCCAGCATTTT
J: TRBJ1-1; D: TRBD1; V: TRBV29-1; size: .; CDR3: CSVPMDRARRRTEAFF; DNA: TGCAGCGTCCCAATGGACAGGGCTCGACGTCGGACTGAAGCTTTCTTT
J: TRBJ2-7; D: .; V: TRBV6-5; size: .; CDR3: CASSRPGRSYEQYF; DNA: TGTGCCAGCTCTCGGCCAGGGCGCTCCTACGAGCAGTACTTC
J: TRBJ2-3; D: TRBD2; V: TRBV4-1; size: .; CDR3: CASSPSGTSGKKDTQYF; DNA: TGCGCCAGCAGCCCGAGCGGGACTAGCGGGAAGAAAGATACGCAGTATTTT
J: TRBJ2-7; D: TRBD1; V: TRBV27; size: .; CDR3: CASRTDRGHEQYF; DNA: TGTGCCAGCAGGACTGACAGGGGCCACGAGCAGTACTTC
J: TRBJ2-5; D: TRBD2; V: TRBV28; size: once; CDR3: CASRPAGGPSETQYF; DNA: TGTGCCAGCAGACCCGCGGGGGGGCCTTCGGAGACCCAGTACTTC
J: TRBJ2-7; D: TRBD1; V: TRBV30; size: .; CDR3: CAWRDRGASYEQYF; DNA: TGTGCCTGGAGGGACAGGGGGGCATCCTACGAGCAGTACTTC
J: TRBJ2-7; D: .; V: TRBV10-3; size: .; CDR3: CAISGSGGQYF; DNA: TGTGCCATCAGTGGTTCCGGAGGGCAGTACTTC
J: TRBJ1-2; D: TRBD1; V: TRBV5-1; size: once; CDR3: CASSLTGGIGYTF; DNA: TGCGCCAGCAGCTTGACAGGGGGCATTGGCTACACCTTC
J: TRBJ2-7; D: TRBD1; V: TRBV12-3/TRBV12-4; size: .; CDR3: CASTESGTGVYEQYF; DNA: TGTGCCAGCACCGAATCGGGGACAGGGGTCTACGAGCAGTACTTC
J: TRBJ1-2; D: .; V: TRBV20-1; size: .; CDR3: CSAPVGAREYGYTF; DNA: TGCAGTGCCCCTGTGGGGGCAAGGGAATATGGCTACACCTTC
J: TRBJ2-7; D: .; V: TRBV19; size: .; CDR3: CASKDRRTAYEQYF; DNA: TGTGCCAGTAAAGATCGCCGGACGGCCTACGAGCAGTACTTC
J: TRBJ1-1; D: .; V: TRBV28; size: once; CDR3: CASPRLGGVNTEAFF; DNA: TGTGCCAGCCCCCGCCTAGGGGGAGTGAACACTGAAGCTTTCTTT
J: TRBJ2-3; D: TRBD2; V: TRBV7-9; size: .; CDR3: CASSSRRLAGGHTDTQYF; DNA: TGTGCCAGCAGCTCTCGTCGACTAGCGGGAGGACACACAGATACGCAGTATTTT
J: TRBJ1-5; D: .; V: TRBV29-1; size: .; CDR3: CSVQWQTDQPQHF; DNA: TGCAGCGTGCAATGGCAGACAGATCAGCCCCAGCATTTT
J: TRBJ1-3; D: .; V: TRBV6-5; size: .; CDR3: CASGKTAGGNTIYF; DNA: TGTGCCAGTGGGAAGACGGCGGGTGGAAACACCATATATTTT
J: TRBJ2-5; D: .; V: TRBV24-1; size: .; CDR3: CATSDLTGFVETQYF; DNA: TGTGCCACCAGTGATTTGACAGGGTTCGTAGAGACCCAGTACTTC
J: TRBJ2-1; D: .; V: TRBV2; size: .; CDR3: CASRGIRDPEQFF; DNA: TGTGCCAGCAGAGGGATCCGGGACCCCGAGCAGTTCTTC
J: TRBJ1-2; D: .; V: TRBV7-2; size: .; CDR3: CASSEGYYGYTF; DNA: TGTGCCAGCAGCGAGGGATACTATGGCTACACCTTC
J: TRBJ1-3; D: .; V: TRBV9; size: .; CDR3: CASGLSSGNTIYF; DNA: TGTGCCAGCGGGTTGAGCTCTGGAAACACCATATATTTT
J: TRBJ1-1; D: TRBD1; V: TRBV3-1; size: .; CDR3: CASSHPGGLMEAFF; DNA: TGTGCCAGCAGCCATCCAGGGGGATTAATGGAAGCTTTCTTT
J: TRBJ2-6; D: .; V: TRBV7-2; size: .; CDR3: CASSLGRRLALAGANVLTF; DNA: TGTGCCAGCAGCTTAGGGCGGCGCCTCGCATTGGCCGGGGCCAACGTCCTGACTTTC
J: TRBJ1-2; D: TRBD1; V: TRBV7-2; size: .; CDR3: CASSLAEGADYGYTF; DNA: TGTGCCAGCAGCTTAGCGGAGGGGGCGGACTATGGCTACACCTTC
J: TRBJ1-1; D: .; V: TRBV12-3/TRBV12-4; size: .; CDR3: CASALHFEAFF; DNA: TGTGCCAGCGCCCTCCACTTCGAAGCTTTCTTT
J: TRBJ2-1; D: TRBD1; V: TRBV9; size: .; CDR3: CASSDRYTGGGEQFF; DNA: TGTGCCAGCAGCGATCGTTACACAGGGGGCGGTGAGCAGTTCTTC
J: TRBJ1-1; D: TRBD1; V: TRBV12-3/TRBV12-4; size: .; CDR3: CASDRASGNTEAFF; DNA: TGTGCCAGCGACAGGGCTTCTGGAAACACTGAAGCTTTCTTT
J: TRBJ1-2; D: .; V: TRBV4-1; size: once; CDR3: CASSQRKVTNYGYTF; DNA: TGCGCCAGCAGCCAACGGAAGGTGACTAACTATGGCTACACCTTC
J: TRBJ2-1; D: .; V: TRBV24-1; size: few; CDR3: CATSGGGTYNEQFF; DNA: TGTGCCACCAGTGGCGGAGGGACCTACAATGAGCAGTTCTTC
J: TRBJ1-2; D: TRBD1; V: TRBV6-6; size: .; CDR3: CASSPRQGTAYGYTF; DNA: TGTGCCAGCAGCCCAAGACAGGGGACGGCCTATGGCTACACCTTC
J: TRBJ2-2; D: .; V: TRBV14; size: .; CDR3: CASSHRVIAGELFF; DNA: TGTGCCAGCAGCCACAGGGTGATCGCCGGGGAGCTGTTTTTT
J: TRBJ1-2; D: .; V: TRBV3-1; size: .; CDR3: CASSQHHYEGGYTF; DNA: TGTGCCAGCAGCCAACATCACTATGAGGGTGGCTACACCTTC
J: TRBJ2-7; D: .; V: TRBV21-1; size: .; CDR3: CASSRRRGLTYEQYF; DNA: TGTGCCAGCAGCCGGCGGCGGGGGCTTACCTACGAGCAGTACTTC
J: TRBJ1-1; D: .; V: TRBV27; size: .; CDR3: CASSLNRVSTEAFF; DNA: TGTGCCAGCAGTTTAAACAGGGTGAGCACTGAAGCTTTCTTT
J: TRBJ2-6; D: .; V: TRBV27; size: .; CDR3: CASSWFRGDGANVLTF; DNA: TGTGCCAGCAGTTGGTTCAGGGGCGATGGGGCCAACGTCCTGACTTTC
J: TRBJ2-7; D: .; V: TRBV20-1; size: .; CDR3: CSASPGRLAYEQYF; DNA: TGCAGTGCTAGCCCAGGCAGGCTGGCCTACGAGCAGTACTTC
J: TRBJ2-7; D: .; V: TRBV5-1; size: .; CDR3: CASSWRTGFLEQYF; DNA: TGCGCCAGCAGCTGGAGAACAGGGTTCCTCGAGCAGTACTTC
J: TRBJ2-3; D: TRBD1; V: TRBV7-8; size: once; CDR3: CASSPGDSARDTQYF; DNA: TGTGCCAGCAGCCCAGGGGACAGCGCTAGAGATACGCAGTATTTT
J: TRBJ1-3; D: .; V: TRBV19; size: .; CDR3: CASKWSAGNTIYF; DNA: TGTGCCAGTAAGTGGTCGGCGGGAAACACCATATATTTT
J: TRBJ1-5; D: .; V: TRBV28; size: once; CDR3: CASIANGGVQPQHF; DNA: TGTGCCAGCATTGCGAACGGGGGGGTTCAGCCCCAGCATTTT
J: TRBJ1-1; D: .; V: TRBV30; size: .; CDR3: CAWSVPPNTEAFF; DNA: TGTGCCTGGAGTGTACCCCCGAACACTGAAGCTTTCTTT
J: TRBJ1-5; D: .; V: TRBV15; size: .; CDR3: CATSSPVGGQPQHF; DNA: TGTGCCACCAGCAGCCCTGTGGGTGGACAGCCCCAGCATTTT
J: TRBJ2-3; D: .; V: TRBV20-1; size: once; CDR3: CSALSSDTQYF; DNA: TGCAGTGCGCTTAGCTCAGATACGCAGTATTTT
J: TRBJ2-1; D: .; V: TRBV19; size: .; CDR3: CASSMRSRIQNNEQFF; DNA: TGTGCCAGTAGTATGCGGTCGCGGATCCAAAACAATGAGCAGTTCTTC
J: TRBJ2-5; D: .; V: TRBV28; size: .; CDR3: CASSPQGSRETQYF; DNA: TGTGCCAGCAGTCCACAGGGCTCGAGGGAGACCCAGTACTTC
J: TRBJ2-5; D: .; V: TRBV20-1; size: .; CDR3: CSARDLEGVLETQYF; DNA: TGCAGTGCTAGAGATCTGGAGGGAGTGTTGGAGACCCAGTACTTC
J: TRBJ1-1; D: .; V: TRBV7-3; size: .; CDR3: CASSLSPVSTEAFF; DNA: TGTGCCAGCAGCTTATCCCCAGTATCAACTGAAGCTTTCTTT
J: TRBJ2-2; D: .; V: TRBV9; size: .; CDR3: CASSAAPILGELFF; DNA: TGTGCCAGCAGCGCGGCCCCCATTTTAGGGGAGCTGTTTTTT
J: TRBJ2-5; D: .; V: TRBV12-3/TRBV12-4; size: .; CDR3: CASSLLIETQYF; DNA: TGTGCCAGCAGTTTATTGATAGAGACCCAGTACTTC
J: TRBJ1-2; D: .; V: TRBV28; size: .; CDR3: CASSFVGWGNYGYTF; DNA: TGTGCCAGCAGTTTCGTAGGGTGGGGGAACTATGGCTACACCTTC
J: TRBJ1-5; D: TRBD1; V: TRBV30; size: .; CDR3: CAWGGQRDQPQHF; DNA: TGTGCCTGGGGGGGACAGAGGGATCAGCCCCAGCATTTT
J: TRBJ1-5; D: TRBD1; V: TRBV27; size: .; CDR3: CASSSLPKLDRGASNQPQHF; DNA: TGTGCCAGCAGTTCGCTTCCGAAACTCGACAGGGGGGCTAGCAATCAGCCCCAGCATTTT
J: TRBJ2-7; D: .; V: TRBV11-2; size: .; CDR3: CASSFRGSSYEQYF; DNA: TGTGCCAGCAGCTTCCGTGGTAGCTCCTACGAGCAGTACTTC
J: TRBJ2-3; D: .; V: TRBV7-2; size: .; CDR3: CASSLFLASSTDTQYF; DNA: TGTGCCAGCAGCTTGTTCCTAGCGTCGAGCACAGATACGCAGTATTTT
J: TRBJ2-6; D: .; V: TRBV20-1; size: .; CDR3: CSARDPAGANVLTF; DNA: TGCAGTGCTAGAGATCCCGCGGGGGCCAACGTCCTGACTTTC
J: TRBJ2-1; D: .; V: TRBV29-1; size: .; CDR3: CSVSPVSTSYNEQFF; DNA: TGCAGCGTTTCGCCAGTGAGTACCTCCTACAATGAGCAGTTCTTC
J: TRBJ2-7; D: .; V: TRBV4-3; size: .; CDR3: CASSPRVGYEQYF; DNA: TGCGCCAGCAGCCCAAGGGTGGGCTACGAGCAGTACTTC